These 16 T cell receptor beta chains were sequenced from one sample in a study of blood T cell repertoires in COVID-19. Some clones are missing from TCRdb's copy, which holds only in-frame ones; the method was immunoSEQ multiplex PCR. The table lists roughly 190,000 clones, 80% to 90% of them singletons. Sequenced sample: peripheral blood. These receptors were collected from a woman aged 70 to 79 with active or convalescent COVID-19.

This clone has just a few counts. This chain uses TRBV5-1 with TRBJ2-5; D is possibly TRBD2 (6 bases). Trimming pared 4 bases from V and 4 bases from J, leaving 14 bases between. The CDR3 is made up of 14 amino acids. Germline lookup yields CDR1 SGHRS and CDR2 YFSETQ. CDR3 nucleotides: TGCGCCAGCAGCCTTGGGGGGAGTGGAGAGACCCAGTACTTC. Its translation: CASSLGGSGETQYF.

The rearrangement joins TRBV3-1 (or the pseudogene TRBV3-2) to TRBJ2-3, with a weak D call TRBD1 (5 bases). CDR1 LGHDT and CDR2 YNNKEL come from the germline V gene (reference sequence). Trimming removed 4 bases from V and 4 bases from J, with 15 bases in between. CDR3 length: 15 residues. In DNA form, the CDR3 reads TGTGCCAGCAGCCCCTGGCAAAAAGGGGCAGATACGCAGTATTTT. Its translation is CASSPWQKGADTQYF.

The V gene is TRBV28, the J gene TRBJ2-3, with a weak D call TRBD1 (6 bases). CDR3 length equals 19 residues. V lost 6 bases and J 0 bases, leaving 25 bases between the germline ends. CDR1 and CDR2 (germline): MDHEN, SYDVKM. The CDR3 DNA reads as TGTGCCAGCAGAACCCGAATGGCTGGACAGAAAAGCAGCACAGATACGCAGTATTTT. The encoded protein is CASRTRMAGQKSSTDTQYF. The full variable domain, with the rest looked up from reference TRBV28 and TRBJ2-3, is DVKVTQSSRYLVKRTGEKVFLECVQDMDHENMFWYRQDPGLGLRLIYFSYDVKMKEKGDIPEGYSVSREKKERFSLILESASTNQTSMYLCASRTRMAGQKSSTDTQYFGPGTRLTVL.

The rearrangement joins TRBV12-3 or TRBV12-4 to TRBJ2-5; D gene uncertain. The ends were cut back, 1 base at V and 3 bases at J, with 6 bases in the middle. This CDR3 has 13 residues. The CDR3 loop reads CASSLVPKETQYF. The CDR3, as DNA: TGTGCCAGCAGTTTAGTCCCCAAAGAGACCCAGTACTTC.

The CDR3 is CASSYRQAYNEKLFF. The CDR3 DNA reads as TGTGCCAGCAGTTACCGCCAGGCCTACAATGAAAAACTGTTTTTT. J is TRBJ1-4 and V is TRBV6-5; D is undetermined. The CDR3 extends over 15 amino acids. The ends were cut back, 2 bases at V and 5 bases at J, with 12 bases in the middle. CDR1 is MNHEY, CDR2 SVGAGI, per germline.

The DNA for the CDR3 is TGTGCCAGCAGTTACACGACAGGAGACATCTATGGCTACACCTTC. It encodes CASSYTTGDIYGYTF. The rearrangement joins TRBV6-5 to TRBJ1-2, with a tentative D call TRBD1 (6 bases). Germline V gene lookup returns CDR1 MNHEY and CDR2 SVGAGI. V dropped 2 bases and J dropped 4 bases, with 14 bases sitting between them. CDR3 size: 15 residues.

V usage is TRBV5-1 and J usage is TRBJ1-2; the match to TRBD1 covers 9 bases. From germline, CDR1 is SGHRS and CDR2 YFSETQ. The CDR3 sequence is 14 residues long. The junction had 6 bases not matched to a gene; V was cut back by 4 bases and J by 5 bases. The CDR3 region has the DNA TGCGCCAGCAGCCCCCCGGGGACAGGGTATGGCTACACCTTC. Amino acids: CASSPPGTGYGYTF.

The chain carries TRBV18 and TRBJ1-1; D is ambiguous. Germline-derived CDR1 and CDR2 are KGHSH and LQKENI. This CDR3 region has 16 residues. V gave up 4 bases and J gave up 4 bases, with 19 bases separating them. CDR3 DNA sequence: TGTGCCAGCTCACTTATACCGGGTCGGGTTACCACTGAAGCTTTCTTT. This codes for CASSLIPGRVTTEAFF.

The chain combines TRBV21-1 with TRBJ2-5; TRBD2, as called in the table, went unchecked against the DNA. TRBV21-1 is termed a pseudogene. The CDR3 covers 18 residues. The CDR3 DNA reads TGTGCCAGCAGCAAAGTACATCCGGGACTAGAGGGTAAAGAGACCCAGTACTTC. This translates into CASSKVHPGLEGKETQYF.

The gene calls are TRBV28 and TRBJ1-3; D perhaps matches TRBD1 (5 bases). The CDR3 consists of 14 residues. V lost 6 bases to trimming and J lost 2 bases, with 11 bases between them. The germline gives CDR1 MDHEN, CDR2 SYDVKM. As DNA, the CDR3 is TGTGCCAGCAGACCCGGCAGGGCTGGAAACACCATATATTTT. Protein: CASRPGRAGNTIYF.

CDR3 loop: CASSLSSAYGYTF. DNA of the CDR3: TGTGCCAGCAGTTTAAGTAGTGCGTATGGCTACACCTTC. This chain connects TRBV12-3 or TRBV12-4 to TRBJ1-2; D call uncertain. The CDR3 has 13 residues. V shed 2 bases and J shed 5 bases, with 9 bases lying between them.

The CDR3 nucleotides read TGCGCCAGCACATCACAGGGCGCAGAGACCCAGTACTTC. Amino acids: CASTSQGAETQYF. The genes are TRBV5-1 and TRBJ2-5; D possibly corresponds to TRBD1 (6 bases). The CDR3 has 13 amino acids. Germline V gene lookup returns CDR1 SGHRS and CDR2 YFSETQ. V lost 6 bases to trimming and J lost 4 bases, with 13 bases between them.

The chain employs TRBV18 and TRBJ1-2, with 11 bases fitting TRBD1. J was trimmed by 6 bases and V by 3 bases; bases with no gene match: 6. Looked up from germline, CDR1 is KGHSH and CDR2 is LQKENI. This CDR3 comprises 15 residues. DNA for the CDR3: TGTGCCAGCTCACCGAGGACAGGGGGCTTCCATGGCTACACCTTC. Translation gives CASSPRTGGFHGYTF.

The chain recombines TRBV5-1 with TRBJ2-5, with 11 bases lining up with TRBD2. The CDR3 loop spans 16 amino acids. With V trimmed by 1 base and J by 3 bases, 5 bases remained unmatched. Germline CDR1 reads SGHRS; CDR2 reads YFSETQ. CDR3 bases: TGCGCCAGCAGCTTGTTGGGGACTAGCGGAAAAGAGACCCAGTACTTC. It encodes CASSLLGTSGKETQYF.

This clone was observed a handful of times. The rearrangement uses TRBV6-5 and TRBJ2-7, with D tentatively TRBD1 (6 bases). Germline V gene data show CDR1 as MNHEY and CDR2 as SVGAGI. This CDR3 is 15 amino acids long. Deletions cut 6 bases from V and 4 bases from J, with 19 bases between. The chain's CDR3 is CASSYTRQASYEQYF. In DNA, the CDR3 is TGTGCCAGCAGCTACACACGACAGGCATCATACGAGCAGTACTTC.

The J gene is TRBJ2-2, the V gene TRBV5-5; 8 bases line up with TRBD1. This CDR3 is 15 amino acids long. Trimming at V came to 4 bases and at J to 5 bases, leaving 7 bases not matched to a gene. Germline loops: CDR1 SGHKS, CDR2 YYEKEE (reference sequence). CDR3 region: CASSPTRQGTGELFF. The CDR3 bases are TGTGCCAGCAGCCCTACACGACAGGGGACCGGGGAGCTGTTTTTT.